This T cell receptor beta chain was obtained from a study of cytomegalovirus exposure and HLA in healthy donors. 60 Vbeta and 13 Jbeta primers were used in PCR. Sequencing used immunoSEQ multiplex PCR; TCRdb keeps in-frame clones, though not all of them. The sample contains 95,000 to 150,000 clones, about 76% of which appear only once. This CDR3 has 15 amino acids. Germline V gene sequence: CDR1 SGHTA, CDR2 FQGTGA. V lost 7 bases and J lost 1, with 13 bases in between. The clonotype originates from a woman aged 40-49 years in good health and CMV-seronegative. The sample was PBMCs. This chain links TRBV7-3 with TRBJ2-2, with a possible D match to TRBD1 (7 bases). CDR3 sequence: CASTLQGGNTGELFF. Here the CDR3 DNA reads TGTGCCAGCACCCTCCAGGGGGGGAACACCGGGGAGCTGTTTTTT.